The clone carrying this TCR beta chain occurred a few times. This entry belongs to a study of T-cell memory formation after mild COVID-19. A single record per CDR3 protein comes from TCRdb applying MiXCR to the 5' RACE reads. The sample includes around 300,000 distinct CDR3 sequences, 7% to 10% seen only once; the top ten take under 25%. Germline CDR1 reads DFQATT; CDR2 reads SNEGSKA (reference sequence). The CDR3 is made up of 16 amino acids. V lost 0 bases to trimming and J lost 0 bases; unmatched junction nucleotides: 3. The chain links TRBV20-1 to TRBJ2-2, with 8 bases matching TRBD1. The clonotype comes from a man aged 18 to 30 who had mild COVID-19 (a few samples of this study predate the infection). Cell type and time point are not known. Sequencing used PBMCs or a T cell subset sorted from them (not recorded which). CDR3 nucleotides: TGCAGTGCTAGAGATCAGGGACAGGCGAACACCGGGGAGCTGTTTTTT. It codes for CSARDQGQANTGELFF.